This TCR beta chain was profiled in a study of T-cell memory formation after mild COVID-19. Study context: Across donors, TCR clusters were largely donor specific.

TCRdb fed the 5' RACE reads into MiXCR, producing one record per CDR3 protein. The sample shows around 340,000 distinct CDR3 sequences, roughly 15% of them seen only once. As for this clonotype: The antigen remains undetermined.

V was cut by 1 base and J by 9 bases, with 10 bases left in between. Germline CDR1 is LGHDT and CDR2 is YNNKEL (reference sequence). This CDR3 has 13 amino acids. Study-wide findings and caveats: Pre-infection memory contained some responding clones, which suggested that cross-reactive memory had joined.

The V call is TRBV3-1, the J call TRBJ1-5, with no clear D. The sequence was collected from a man in his late teens or twenties who had mild COVID-19 (a few samples of this study predate the infection). Cell type and time point are not known. Specimen: PBMCs or a T cell subset sorted from them (not recorded which). CDR3 DNA: TGTGCCAGCAGCCAAGCCAGCCCAGGGCCCCAGCATTTT. Its protein product is CASSQASPGPQHF. The full variable domain, with the rest looked up from reference TRBV3-1 and TRBJ1-5, is DTAVSQTPKYLVTQMGNDKSIKCEQNLGHDTMYWYKQDSKKFLKIMFSYNNKELIINETVPNRFSPKSPDKAHLNLHINSLELGDSAVYFCASSQASPGPQHFGDGTRLSIL.